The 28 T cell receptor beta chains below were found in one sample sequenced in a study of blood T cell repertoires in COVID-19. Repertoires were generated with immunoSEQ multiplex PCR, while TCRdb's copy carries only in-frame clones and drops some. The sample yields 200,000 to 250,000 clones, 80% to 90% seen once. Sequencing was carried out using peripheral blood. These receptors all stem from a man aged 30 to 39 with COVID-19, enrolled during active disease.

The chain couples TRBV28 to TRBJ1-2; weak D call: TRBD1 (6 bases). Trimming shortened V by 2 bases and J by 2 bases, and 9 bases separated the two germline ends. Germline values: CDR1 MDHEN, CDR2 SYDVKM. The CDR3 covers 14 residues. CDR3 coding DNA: TGTGCCAGCAGTTTAGGACAGCTAAACTATGGCTACACCTTC. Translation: CASSLGQLNYGYTF.

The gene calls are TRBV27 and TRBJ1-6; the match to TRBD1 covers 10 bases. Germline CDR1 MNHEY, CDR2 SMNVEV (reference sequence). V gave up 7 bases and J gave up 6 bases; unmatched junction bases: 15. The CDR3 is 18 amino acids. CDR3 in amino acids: CASTPMGQGPRFNSPLHF. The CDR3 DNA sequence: TGTGCCAGCACACCAATGGGACAGGGGCCGAGGTTTAATTCACCCCTCCACTTT.

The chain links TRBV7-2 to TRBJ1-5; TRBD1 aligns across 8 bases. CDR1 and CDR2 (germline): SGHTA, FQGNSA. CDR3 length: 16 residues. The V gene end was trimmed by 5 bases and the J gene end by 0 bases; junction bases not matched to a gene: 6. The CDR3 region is CASSQRTGISNQPQHF. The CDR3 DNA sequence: TGTGCCAGCAGCCAACGGACAGGGATTAGCAATCAGCCCCAGCATTTT.

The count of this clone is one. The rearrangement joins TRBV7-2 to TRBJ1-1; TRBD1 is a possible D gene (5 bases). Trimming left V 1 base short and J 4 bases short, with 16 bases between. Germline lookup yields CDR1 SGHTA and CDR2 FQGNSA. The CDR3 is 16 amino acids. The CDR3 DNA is TGTGCCAGCAGCTTAGGCGGGAGCAGGGTGAGCACTGAAGCTTTCTTT. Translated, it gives CASSLGGSRVSTEAFF.

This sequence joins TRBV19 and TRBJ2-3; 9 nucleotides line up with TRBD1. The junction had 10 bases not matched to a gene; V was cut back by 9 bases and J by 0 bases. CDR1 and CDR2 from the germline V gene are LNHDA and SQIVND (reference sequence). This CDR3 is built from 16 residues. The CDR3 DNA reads TGTGCCAGCGGGGCCGTGACAGGGGGAAGCACAGATACGCAGTATTTT. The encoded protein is CASGAVTGGSTDTQYF.

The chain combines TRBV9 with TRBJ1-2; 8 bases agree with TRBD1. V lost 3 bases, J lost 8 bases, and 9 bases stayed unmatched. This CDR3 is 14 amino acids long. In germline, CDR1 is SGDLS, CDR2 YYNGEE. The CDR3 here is CASSDGTGGFGYTF. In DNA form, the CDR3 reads TGTGCCAGCAGCGATGGGACAGGTGGGTTCGGCTACACCTTC.

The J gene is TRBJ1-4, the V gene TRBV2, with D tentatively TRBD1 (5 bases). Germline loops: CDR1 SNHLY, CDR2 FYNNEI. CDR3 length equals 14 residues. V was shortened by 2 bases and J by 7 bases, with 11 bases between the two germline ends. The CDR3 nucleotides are TGTGCCAGCAGTGAAATGGGCGGGGGTGAAAAACTGTTTTTT. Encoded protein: CASSEMGGGEKLFF. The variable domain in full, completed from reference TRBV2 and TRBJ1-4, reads EPEVTQTPSHQVTQMGQEVILRCVPISNHLYFYWYRQILGQKVEFLVSFYNNEISEKSEIFDDQFSVERPDGSNFTLKIRSTKLEDSAMYFCASSEMGGGEKLFFGSGTQLSVL.

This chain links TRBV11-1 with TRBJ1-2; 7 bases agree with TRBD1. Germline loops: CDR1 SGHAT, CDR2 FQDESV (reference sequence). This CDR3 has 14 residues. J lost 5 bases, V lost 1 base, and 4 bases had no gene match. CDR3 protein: CASSLEATGYGYTF. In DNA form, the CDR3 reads TGTGCCAGCAGCTTAGAAGCGACAGGGTATGGCTACACCTTC. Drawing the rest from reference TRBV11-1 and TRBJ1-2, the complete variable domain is EAEVAQSPRYKITEKSQAVAFWCDPISGHATLYWYRQILGQGPELLVQFQDESVVDDSQLPKDRFSAERLKGVDSTLKIQPAELGDSAMYLCASSLEATGYGYTFGSGTRLTVV.

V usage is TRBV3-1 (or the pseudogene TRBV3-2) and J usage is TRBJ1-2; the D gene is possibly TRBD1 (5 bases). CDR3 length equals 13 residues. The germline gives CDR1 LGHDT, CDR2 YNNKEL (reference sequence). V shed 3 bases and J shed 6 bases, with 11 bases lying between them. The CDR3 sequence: CASSQASTDGYTF. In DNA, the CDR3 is TGTGCCAGCAGCCAGGCCTCGACAGATGGCTACACCTTC.

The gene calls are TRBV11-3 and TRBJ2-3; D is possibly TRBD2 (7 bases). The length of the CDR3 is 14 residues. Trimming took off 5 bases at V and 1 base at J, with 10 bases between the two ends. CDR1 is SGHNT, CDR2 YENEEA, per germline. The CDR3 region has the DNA TGTGCCAGCAGCCTCGGGGGGCGCACAGATACGCAGTATTTT. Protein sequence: CASSLGGRTDTQYF.

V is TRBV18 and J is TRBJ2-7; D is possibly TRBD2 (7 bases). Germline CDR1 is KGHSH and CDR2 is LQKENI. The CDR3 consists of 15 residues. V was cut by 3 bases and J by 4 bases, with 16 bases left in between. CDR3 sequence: CASSPGRGAGYEQYF. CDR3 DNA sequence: TGTGCCAGCTCACCGGGCAGGGGAGCGGGATACGAGCAGTACTTC.

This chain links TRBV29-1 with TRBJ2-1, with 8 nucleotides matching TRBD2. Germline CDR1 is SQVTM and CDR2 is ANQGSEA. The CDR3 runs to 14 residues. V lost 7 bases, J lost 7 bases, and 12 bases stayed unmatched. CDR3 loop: CSAAMSSGKNEQFF. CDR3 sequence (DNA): TGCAGCGCCGCTATGAGTAGCGGGAAGAATGAGCAGTTCTTC.

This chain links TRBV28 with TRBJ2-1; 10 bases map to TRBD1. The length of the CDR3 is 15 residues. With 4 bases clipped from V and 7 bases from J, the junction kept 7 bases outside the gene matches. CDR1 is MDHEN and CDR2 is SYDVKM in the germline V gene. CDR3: CASSWGQGSFNEQFF. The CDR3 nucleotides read TGTGCCAGCAGTTGGGGACAGGGGAGTTTTAATGAGCAGTTCTTC.

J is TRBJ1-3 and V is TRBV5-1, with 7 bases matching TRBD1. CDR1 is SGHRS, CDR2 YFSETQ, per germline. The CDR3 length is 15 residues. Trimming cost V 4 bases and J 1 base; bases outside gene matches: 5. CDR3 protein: CASSTQGQSGNTIYF. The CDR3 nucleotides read TGCGCCAGCAGCACCCAGGGACAGTCTGGAAACACCATATATTTT.

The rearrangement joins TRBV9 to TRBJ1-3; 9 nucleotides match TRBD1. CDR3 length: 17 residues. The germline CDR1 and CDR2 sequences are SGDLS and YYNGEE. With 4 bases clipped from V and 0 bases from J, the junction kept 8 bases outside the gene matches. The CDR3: CASSTRDRESSGNTIYF. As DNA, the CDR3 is TGTGCCAGCAGCACACGGGACAGGGAAAGCTCTGGAAACACCATATATTTT.

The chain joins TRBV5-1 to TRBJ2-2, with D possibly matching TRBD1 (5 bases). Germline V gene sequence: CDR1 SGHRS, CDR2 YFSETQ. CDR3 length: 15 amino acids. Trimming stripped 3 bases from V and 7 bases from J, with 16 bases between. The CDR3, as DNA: TGCGCCAGCAGCTCCCAGGGTGGGTTCAACGGGGAGCTGTTTTTT. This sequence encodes CASSSQGGFNGELFF.

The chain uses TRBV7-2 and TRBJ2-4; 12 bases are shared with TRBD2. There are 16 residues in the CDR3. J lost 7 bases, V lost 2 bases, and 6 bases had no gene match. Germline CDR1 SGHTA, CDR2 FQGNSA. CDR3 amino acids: CASSLYLAGGRNIQYF. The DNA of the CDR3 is TGTGCCAGCAGCTTATATCTAGCGGGGGGGCGGAACATTCAGTACTTC.

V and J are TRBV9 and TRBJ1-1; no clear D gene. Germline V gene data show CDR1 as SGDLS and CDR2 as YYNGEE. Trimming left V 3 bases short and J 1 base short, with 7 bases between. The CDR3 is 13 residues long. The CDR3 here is CASSATQNTEAFF. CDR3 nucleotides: TGTGCCAGCAGCGCGACACAGAACACTGAAGCTTTCTTT.

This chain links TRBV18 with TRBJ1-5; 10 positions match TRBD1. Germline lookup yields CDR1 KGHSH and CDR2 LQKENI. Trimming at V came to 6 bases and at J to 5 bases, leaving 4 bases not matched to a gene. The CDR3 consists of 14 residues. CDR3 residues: CASSGGTGDQPQHF. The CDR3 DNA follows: TGTGCCAGCTCGGGAGGGACAGGGGATCAGCCCCAGCATTTT.

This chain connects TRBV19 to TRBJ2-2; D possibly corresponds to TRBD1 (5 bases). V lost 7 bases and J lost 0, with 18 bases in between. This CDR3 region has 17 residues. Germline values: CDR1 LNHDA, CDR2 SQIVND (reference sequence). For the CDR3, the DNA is TGTGCCAGTACCATTGATAGGGGCGATGCGAACACCGGGGAGCTGTTTTTT. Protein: CASTIDRGDANTGELFF. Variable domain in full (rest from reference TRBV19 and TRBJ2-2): DGGITQSPKYLFRKEGQNVTLSCEQNLNHDAMYWYRQDPGQGLRLIYYSQIVNDFQKGDIAEGYSVSREKKESFPLTVTSAQKNPTAFYLCASTIDRGDANTGELFFGEGSRLTVL.

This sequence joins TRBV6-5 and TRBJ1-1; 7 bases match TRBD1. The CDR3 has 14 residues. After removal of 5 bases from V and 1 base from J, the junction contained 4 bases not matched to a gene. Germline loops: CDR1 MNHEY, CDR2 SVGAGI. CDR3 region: CASSQGDTNTEAFF. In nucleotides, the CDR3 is TGTGCCAGCAGTCAGGGGGACACGAACACTGAAGCTTTCTTT.

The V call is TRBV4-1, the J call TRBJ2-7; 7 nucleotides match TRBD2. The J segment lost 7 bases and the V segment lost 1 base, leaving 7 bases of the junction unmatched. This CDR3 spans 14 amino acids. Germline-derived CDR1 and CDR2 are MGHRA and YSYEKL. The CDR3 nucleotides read TGCGCCAGCAGCCAAGGGGCGGGAGTTGGGGAGCAGTACTTC. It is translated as CASSQGAGVGEQYF.

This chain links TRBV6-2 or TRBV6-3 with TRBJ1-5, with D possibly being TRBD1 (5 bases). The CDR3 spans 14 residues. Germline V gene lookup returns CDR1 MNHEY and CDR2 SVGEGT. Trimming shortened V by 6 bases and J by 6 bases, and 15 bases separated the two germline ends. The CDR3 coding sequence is TGTGCCAGCAGCTCAGGGACTGAAACTCAGCCCCAGCATTTT. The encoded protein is CASSSGTETQPQHF.

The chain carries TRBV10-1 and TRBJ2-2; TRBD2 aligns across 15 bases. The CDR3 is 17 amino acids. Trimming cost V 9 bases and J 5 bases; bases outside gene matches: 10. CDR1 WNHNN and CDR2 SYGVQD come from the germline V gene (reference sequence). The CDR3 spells CARRTSGGELVTGELFF. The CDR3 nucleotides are TGCGCCAGAAGGACTAGCGGGGGGGAGCTAGTTACCGGGGAGCTGTTTTTT.

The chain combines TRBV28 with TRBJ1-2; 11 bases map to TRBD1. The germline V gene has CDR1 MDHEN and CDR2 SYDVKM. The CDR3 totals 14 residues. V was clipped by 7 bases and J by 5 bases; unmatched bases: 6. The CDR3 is CASTGQGAGYGYTF. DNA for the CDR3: TGTGCCAGCACAGGACAGGGGGCGGGGTATGGCTACACCTTC.

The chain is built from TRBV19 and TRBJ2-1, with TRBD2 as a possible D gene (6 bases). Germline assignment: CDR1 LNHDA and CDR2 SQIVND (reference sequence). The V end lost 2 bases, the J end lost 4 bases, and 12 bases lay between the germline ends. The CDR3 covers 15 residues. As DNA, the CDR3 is TGTGCCAGTAGTATATGGGGGACTGAATACAATGAGCAGTTCTTC. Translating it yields CASSIWGTEYNEQFF.

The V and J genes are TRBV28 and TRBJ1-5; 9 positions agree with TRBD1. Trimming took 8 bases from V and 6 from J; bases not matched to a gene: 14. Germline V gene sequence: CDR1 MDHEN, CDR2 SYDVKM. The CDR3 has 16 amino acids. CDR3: CASASTGGEYGQPQHF. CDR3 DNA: TGTGCCAGCGCTTCAACAGGGGGCGAGTACGGTCAGCCCCAGCATTTT.

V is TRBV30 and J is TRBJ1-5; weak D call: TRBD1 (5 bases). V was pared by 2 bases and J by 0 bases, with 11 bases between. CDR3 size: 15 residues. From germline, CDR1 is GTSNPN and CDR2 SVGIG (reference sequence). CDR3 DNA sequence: TGTGCCTGGAGTCCGGGGACTAATAGCAATCAGCCCCAGCATTTT. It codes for CAWSPGTNSNQPQHF. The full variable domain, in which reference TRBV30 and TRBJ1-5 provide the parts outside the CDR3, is SQTIHQWPATLVQPVGSPLSLECTVEGTSNPNLYWYRQAAGRGLQLLFYSVGIGQISSEVPQNLSASRPQDRQFILSSKKLLLSDSGFYLCAWSPGTNSNQPQHFGDGTRLSIL.